A single sample is the source of the 9 T cell receptor beta chains below, sequenced in a study of shared clonotypes between healthy human individuals (dated by TCRdb to the early 2020s). The library was generated by the immunoSEQ multiplex PCR assay. The source is immuneACCESS, and TCRdb retained only in-frame sequences with V and J called. Part of the clones is not carried over; for the studies checked, unresolved V genes explain less than half of this, and the remainder is unexplained. Counted in this sample were 1,500,000 or so clones; around 98.5% of them appeared once. Jointly, the top ten make up around 0.33% of the sample. The sequenced material came from naive CD4+ T cells sorted from blood. The cell subset or site label, read with the paper, signifies: CD45RA+ positively selected. These TCRs come from a man younger than 40 in good health.

The rearrangement uses TRBV7-6 and TRBJ2-2; a possible D gene is TRBD1 (6 bases). CDR3 length: 14 amino acids. The germline V gene has CDR1 SGHVS and CDR2 FNYEAQ. V dropped 5 bases and J dropped 4 bases, with 11 bases sitting between them. The CDR3: CASSQGHRTGELFF. CDR3 nucleotides: TGTGCCAGCAGCCAGGGACACCGCACCGGGGAGCTGTTTTTT. The variable domain in full, completed from reference TRBV7-6 and TRBJ2-2, reads GAGVSQSPRYKVTKRGQDVALRCDPISGHVSLYWYRQALGQGPEFLTYFNYEAQQDKSGLPNDRFSAERPEGSISTLTIQRTEQRDSAMYRCASSQGHRTGELFFGEGSRLTVL.

V usage is TRBV27 and J usage is TRBJ2-1; 11 positions match TRBD2. After removal of 8 bases from V and 3 bases from J, the junction contained 3 bases not matched to a gene. The CDR3 is made up of 14 amino acids. The germline V gene encodes CDR1 MNHEY and CDR2 SMNVEV (reference sequence). The CDR3 nucleotides read TGTGCCAGCGGGACTAGCGGATACTACAATGAGCAGTTCTTC. Translated, it gives CASGTSGYYNEQFF.

The J gene is TRBJ2-3, the V gene TRBV7-8; 9 bases are a match to TRBD2. Germline CDR1 reads SGHVS; CDR2 reads FQNEAQ. The CDR3 has 19 residues. V trimming: 0 bases; J trimming: 5 bases; junction bases outside the gene matches: 15. CDR3 DNA sequence: TGTGCCAGCAGCTTAGCGGGGCGGGTAGCGGGAGCGTCCGTAGATACGCAGTATTTT. Protein: CASSLAGRVAGASVDTQYF.

The V call is TRBV7-2, the J call TRBJ2-7; no definite D call. Trimming shortened V by 1 base and J by 2 bases, and 12 bases separated the two germline ends. The CDR3 is 15 amino acids. CDR1 SGHTA and CDR2 FQGNSA come from the germline V gene. Here the CDR3 reads CASSLGGLRTYEQYF. CDR3 DNA: TGTGCCAGCAGCTTAGGCGGTCTTAGGACCTACGAGCAGTACTTC.

V and J are TRBV29-1 and TRBJ1-1; a weak D match, TRBD1 (6 bases). CDR3 length equals 13 residues. The V and J ends lost 6 bases and 6 bases respectively, with 17 bases between them. Germline CDR1 and CDR2: SQVTM and ANQGSEA. CDR3 DNA sequence: TGCAGCGTGAAACAGGGAAAGTCCCCTGAAGCTTTCTTT. This sequence encodes CSVKQGKSPEAFF.

The chain employs TRBV29-1 and TRBJ2-1; 12 nucleotides align to TRBD2. With V trimmed by 8 bases and J by 9 bases, 11 bases remained unmatched. CDR3 size: 14 residues. Germline values: CDR1 SQVTM, CDR2 ANQGSEA. CDR3 bases: TGCAGCCTAAGAACTAGCGGGAGGTTGAGTGAGCAGTTCTTC. It codes for CSLRTSGRLSEQFF.

Of note for this clone: The sample carries other DNA sequences with the same CDR3. The chain is built from TRBV5-6 and TRBJ2-7, with D possibly matching TRBD1 (6 bases). Germline V CDR1 and CDR2: SGHDT, YYEEEE. The CDR3 covers 13 residues. V dropped 4 bases and J dropped 2 bases, with 10 bases sitting between them. CDR3 amino acids: CASSLDRTYEQYF. DNA of the CDR3: TGTGCCAGCAGCCTTGACAGGACCTACGAGCAGTACTTC. Together with reference TRBV5-6 and TRBJ2-7, the CDR3 gives the full variable domain: DAGVTQSPTHLIKTRGQQVTLRCSPKSGHDTVSWYQQALGQGPQFIFQYYEEEERQRGNFPDRFSGHQFPNYSSELNVNALLLGDSALYLCASSLDRTYEQYFGPGTRLTVT.

The chain employs TRBV9 and TRBJ2-3, with 10 bases fitting TRBD2. Germline-derived CDR1 and CDR2 are SGDLS and YYNGEE. V shed 4 bases and J 3 bases; nucleotides not matched to a gene: 11. This CDR3 has 17 amino acids. CDR3 sequence (DNA): TGTGCCAGCAGCCCCCACCTGCTAGCGGGAGTAACAGATACGCAGTATTTT. It codes for CASSPHLLAGVTDTQYF.

The chain uses TRBV11-2 and TRBJ2-1; D call uncertain. V lost 5 bases and J lost 5, with 10 bases in between. CDR1 and CDR2 (germline): SGHAT, FQNNGV. The CDR3 extends over 13 amino acids. The CDR3 coding sequence is TGTGCCAGCAGCCTGTCGGGCGACAATGAGCAGTTCTTC. Its protein product is CASSLSGDNEQFF.